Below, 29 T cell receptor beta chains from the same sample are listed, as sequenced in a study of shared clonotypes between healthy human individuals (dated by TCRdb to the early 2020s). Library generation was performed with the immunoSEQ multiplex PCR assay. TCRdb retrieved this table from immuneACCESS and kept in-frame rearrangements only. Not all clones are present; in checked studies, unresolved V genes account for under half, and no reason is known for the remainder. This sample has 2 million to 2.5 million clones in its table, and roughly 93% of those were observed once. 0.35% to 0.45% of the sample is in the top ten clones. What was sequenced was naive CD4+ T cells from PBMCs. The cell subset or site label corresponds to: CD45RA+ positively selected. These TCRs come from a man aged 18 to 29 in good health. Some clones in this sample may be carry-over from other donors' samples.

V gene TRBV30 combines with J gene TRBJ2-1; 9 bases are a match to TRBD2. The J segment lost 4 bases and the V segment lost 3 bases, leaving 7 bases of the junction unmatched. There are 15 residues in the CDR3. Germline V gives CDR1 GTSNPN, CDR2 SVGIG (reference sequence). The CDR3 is CAWSLGTSRYNEQFF. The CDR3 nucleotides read TGTGCCTGGAGCCTCGGGACTAGCCGGTACAATGAGCAGTTCTTC.

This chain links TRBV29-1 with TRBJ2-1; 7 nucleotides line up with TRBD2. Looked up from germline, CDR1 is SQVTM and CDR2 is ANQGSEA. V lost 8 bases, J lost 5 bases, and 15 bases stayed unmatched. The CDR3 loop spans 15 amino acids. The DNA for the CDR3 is TGCAGCTTGGGGGGGGAGAGGGAGGTACACAATGAGCAGTTCTTC. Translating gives CSLGGEREVHNEQFF.

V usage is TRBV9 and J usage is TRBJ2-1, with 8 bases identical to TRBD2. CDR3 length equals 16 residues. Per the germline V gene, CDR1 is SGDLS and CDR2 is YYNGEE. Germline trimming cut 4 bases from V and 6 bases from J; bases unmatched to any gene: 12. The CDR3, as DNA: TGTGCCAGCAGCCTGGCGGGGACTAGTCTTCCCAATGAGCAGTTCTTC. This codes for CASSLAGTSLPNEQFF.

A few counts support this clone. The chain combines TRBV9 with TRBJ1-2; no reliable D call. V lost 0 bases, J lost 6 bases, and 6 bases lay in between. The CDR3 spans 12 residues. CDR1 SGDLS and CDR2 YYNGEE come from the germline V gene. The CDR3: CASSVDADGYTF. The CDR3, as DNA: TGTGCCAGCAGCGTAGATGCTGATGGCTACACCTTC.

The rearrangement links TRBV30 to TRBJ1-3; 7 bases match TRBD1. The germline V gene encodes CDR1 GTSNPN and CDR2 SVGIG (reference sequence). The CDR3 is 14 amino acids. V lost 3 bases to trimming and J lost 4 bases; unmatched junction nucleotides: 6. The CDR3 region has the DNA TGTGCCTGGAGCGGGACAGCACCCGGAAACACCATATATTTT. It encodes CAWSGTAPGNTIYF.

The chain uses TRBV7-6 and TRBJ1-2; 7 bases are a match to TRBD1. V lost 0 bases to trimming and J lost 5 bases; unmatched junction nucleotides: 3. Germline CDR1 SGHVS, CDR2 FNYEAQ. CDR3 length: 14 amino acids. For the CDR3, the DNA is TGTGCCAGCAGCTTAGCGGGGACAGAATATGGCTACACCTTC. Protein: CASSLAGTEYGYTF.

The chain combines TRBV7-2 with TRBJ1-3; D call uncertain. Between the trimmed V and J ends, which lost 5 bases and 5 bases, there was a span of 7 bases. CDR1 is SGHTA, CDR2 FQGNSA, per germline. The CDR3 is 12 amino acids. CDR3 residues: CASSRSRNTIYF. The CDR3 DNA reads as TGTGCCAGCAGCCGATCCCGAAACACCATATATTTT.

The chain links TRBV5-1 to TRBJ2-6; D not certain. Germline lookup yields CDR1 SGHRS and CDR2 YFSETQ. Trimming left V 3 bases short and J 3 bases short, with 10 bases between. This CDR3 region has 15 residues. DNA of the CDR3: TGCGCCAGCAGCTGGATAGGAGATGGGGCCAACGTCCTGACTTTC. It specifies CASSWIGDGANVLTF.

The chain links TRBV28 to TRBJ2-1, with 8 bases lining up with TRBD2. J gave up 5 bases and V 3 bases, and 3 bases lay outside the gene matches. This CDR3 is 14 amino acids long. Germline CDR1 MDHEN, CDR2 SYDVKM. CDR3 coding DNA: TGTGCCAGCAGTTTTACTAGCGGACACAATGAGCAGTTCTTC. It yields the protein CASSFTSGHNEQFF.

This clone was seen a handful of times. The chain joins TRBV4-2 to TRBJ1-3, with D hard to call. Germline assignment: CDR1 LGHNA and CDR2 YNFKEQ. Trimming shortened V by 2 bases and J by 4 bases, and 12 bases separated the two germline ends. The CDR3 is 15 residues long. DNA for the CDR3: TGTGCCAGCAGCCAACTCGCAGCGGGCGGAAACACCATATATTTT. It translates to CASSQLAAGGNTIYF.

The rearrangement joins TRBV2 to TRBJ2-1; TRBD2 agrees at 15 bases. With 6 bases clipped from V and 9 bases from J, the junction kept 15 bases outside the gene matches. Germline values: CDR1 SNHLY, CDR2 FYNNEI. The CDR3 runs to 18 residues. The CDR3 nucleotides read TGTGCCAGCAGATTCGGGGGACTAGCGGGAGGAAGGGAGGGTGAGCAGTTCTTC. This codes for CASRFGGLAGGREGEQFF. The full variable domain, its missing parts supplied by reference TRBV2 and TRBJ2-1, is EPEVTQTPSHQVTQMGQEVILRCVPISNHLYFYWYRQILGQKVEFLVSFYNNEISEKSEIFDDQFSVERPDGSNFTLKIRSTKLEDSAMYFCASRFGGLAGGREGEQFFGPGTRLTVL.

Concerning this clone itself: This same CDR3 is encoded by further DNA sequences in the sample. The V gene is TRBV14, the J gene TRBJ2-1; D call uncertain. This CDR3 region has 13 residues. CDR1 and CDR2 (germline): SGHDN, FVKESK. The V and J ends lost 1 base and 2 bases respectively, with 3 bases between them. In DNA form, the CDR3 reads TGTGCCAGCAGCCAAGGCCCCTACAATGAGCAGTTCTTC. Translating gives CASSQGPYNEQFF.

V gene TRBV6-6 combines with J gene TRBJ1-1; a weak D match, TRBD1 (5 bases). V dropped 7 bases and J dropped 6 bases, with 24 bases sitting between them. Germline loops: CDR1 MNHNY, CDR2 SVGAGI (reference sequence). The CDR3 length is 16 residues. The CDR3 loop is CASNWQGPTGGSEAFF. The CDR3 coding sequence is TGTGCCAGCAATTGGCAGGGACCAACTGGAGGGTCTGAAGCTTTCTTT.

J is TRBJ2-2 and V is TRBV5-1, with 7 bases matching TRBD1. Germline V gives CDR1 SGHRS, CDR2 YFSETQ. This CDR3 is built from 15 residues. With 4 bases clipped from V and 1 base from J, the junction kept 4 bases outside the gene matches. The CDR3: CASSGGQRNTGELFF. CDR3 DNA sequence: TGCGCCAGCAGCGGGGGACAGCGGAACACCGGGGAGCTGTTTTTT.

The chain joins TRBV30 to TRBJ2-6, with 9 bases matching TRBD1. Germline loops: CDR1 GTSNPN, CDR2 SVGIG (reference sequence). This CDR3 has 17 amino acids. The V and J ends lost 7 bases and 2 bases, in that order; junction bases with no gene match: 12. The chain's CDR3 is CASVAGTGLTGANVLTF. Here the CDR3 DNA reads TGTGCCTCCGTAGCCGGGACAGGGCTCACTGGGGCCAACGTCCTGACTTTC.

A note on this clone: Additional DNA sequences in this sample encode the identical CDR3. The CDR3 region has the DNA TGTGCCAGCAGCGTCGGAGGGGCTGGAAACACCATATATTTT. This encodes CASSVGGAGNTIYF. The chain joins TRBV9 to TRBJ1-3; tentative D call: TRBD1 (5 bases). The CDR3 covers 14 residues. Per germline, CDR1 SGDLS and CDR2 YYNGEE. Trimming removed 2 bases at V and 2 bases at J, with 8 bases between.

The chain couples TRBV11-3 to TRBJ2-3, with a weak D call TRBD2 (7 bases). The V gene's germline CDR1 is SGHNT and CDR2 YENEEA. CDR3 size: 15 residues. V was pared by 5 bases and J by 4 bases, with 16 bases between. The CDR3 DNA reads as TGTGCCAGCAGCCCGAGGGGGGGGCGCGCAGATACGCAGTATTTT. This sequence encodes CASSPRGGRADTQYF.

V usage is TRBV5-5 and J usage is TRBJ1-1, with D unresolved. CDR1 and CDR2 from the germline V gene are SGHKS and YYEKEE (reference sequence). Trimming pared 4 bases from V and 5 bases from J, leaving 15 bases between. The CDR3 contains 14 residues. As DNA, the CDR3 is TGTGCCAGCAGCCCTGACCGGGTAAGGACTGAAGCTTTCTTT. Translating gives CASSPDRVRTEAFF. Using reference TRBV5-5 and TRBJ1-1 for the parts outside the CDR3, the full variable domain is DAGVTQSPTHLIKTRGQQVTLRCSPISGHKSVSWYQQVLGQGPQFIFQYYEKEERGRGNFPDRFSARQFPNYSSELNVNALLLGDSALYLCASSPDRVRTEAFFGQGTRLTVV.

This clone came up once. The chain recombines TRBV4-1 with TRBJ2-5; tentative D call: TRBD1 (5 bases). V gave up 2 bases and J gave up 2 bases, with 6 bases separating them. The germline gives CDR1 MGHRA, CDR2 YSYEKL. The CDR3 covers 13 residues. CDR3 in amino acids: CASSQQGQETQYF. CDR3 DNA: TGCGCCAGCAGCCAACAGGGTCAAGAGACCCAGTACTTC.

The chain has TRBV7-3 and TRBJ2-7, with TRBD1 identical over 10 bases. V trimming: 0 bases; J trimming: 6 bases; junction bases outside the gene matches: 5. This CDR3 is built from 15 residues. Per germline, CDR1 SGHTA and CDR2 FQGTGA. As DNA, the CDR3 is TGTGCCAGCAGCTTAACTGGAGGACAGGGGGGCGAGCAGTACTTC. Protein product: CASSLTGGQGGEQYF.

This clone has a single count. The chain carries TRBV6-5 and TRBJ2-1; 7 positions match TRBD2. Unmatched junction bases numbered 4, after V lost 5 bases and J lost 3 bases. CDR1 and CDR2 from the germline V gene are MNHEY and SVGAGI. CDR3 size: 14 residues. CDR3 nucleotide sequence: TGTGCCAGCAGTACGGGGGAGGGCTACAATGAGCAGTTCTTC. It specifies CASSTGEGYNEQFF.

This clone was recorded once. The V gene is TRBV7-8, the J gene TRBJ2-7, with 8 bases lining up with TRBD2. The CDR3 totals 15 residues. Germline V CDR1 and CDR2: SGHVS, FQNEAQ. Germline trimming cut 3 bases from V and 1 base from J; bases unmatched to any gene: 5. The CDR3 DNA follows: TGTGCCAGCAGCTTCCTTAGCGGGACTTCCTACGAGCAGTACTTC. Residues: CASSFLSGTSYEQYF.

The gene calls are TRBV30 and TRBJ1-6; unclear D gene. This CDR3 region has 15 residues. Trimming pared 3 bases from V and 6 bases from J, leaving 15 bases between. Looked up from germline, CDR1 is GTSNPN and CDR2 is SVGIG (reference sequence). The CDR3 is CAWRSTWVINSPLHF. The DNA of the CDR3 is TGTGCCTGGAGGAGCACTTGGGTGATTAATTCACCCCTCCACTTT.

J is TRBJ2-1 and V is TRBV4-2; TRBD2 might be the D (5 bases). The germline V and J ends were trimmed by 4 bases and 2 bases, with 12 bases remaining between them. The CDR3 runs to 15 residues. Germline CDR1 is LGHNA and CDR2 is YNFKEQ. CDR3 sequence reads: CASSREKGTYNEQFF. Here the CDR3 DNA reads TGTGCCAGCAGCCGGGAGAAAGGGACCTACAATGAGCAGTTCTTC.

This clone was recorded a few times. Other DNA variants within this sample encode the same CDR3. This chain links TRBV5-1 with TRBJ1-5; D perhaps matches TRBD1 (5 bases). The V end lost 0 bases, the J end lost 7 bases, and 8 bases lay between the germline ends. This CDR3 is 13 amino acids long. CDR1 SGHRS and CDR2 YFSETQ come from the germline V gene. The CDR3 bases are TGCGCCAGCAGCTTGGAGGGGACCCAGCCCCAGCATTTT. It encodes CASSLEGTQPQHF.

The CDR3 is CASSQNTRDDSYEQYF. CDR3 coding DNA: TGTGCCAGCAGCCAAAACACCCGGGACGACTCCTACGAGCAGTACTTC. The V and J genes are TRBV4-2 and TRBJ2-7; the D gene could be TRBD1 or TRBD2 (5 bases each). Germline V CDR1 and CDR2: LGHNA, YNFKEQ. V lost 2 bases to trimming and J lost 0 bases, with 14 bases between them. The CDR3 has 16 amino acids.

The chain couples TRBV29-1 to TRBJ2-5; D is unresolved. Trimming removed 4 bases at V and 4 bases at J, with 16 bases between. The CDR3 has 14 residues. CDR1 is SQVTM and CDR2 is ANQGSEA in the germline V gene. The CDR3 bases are TGCAGCGTTGGGTTCTCAGGAGTTGCAGAGACCCAGTACTTC. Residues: CSVGFSGVAETQYF.

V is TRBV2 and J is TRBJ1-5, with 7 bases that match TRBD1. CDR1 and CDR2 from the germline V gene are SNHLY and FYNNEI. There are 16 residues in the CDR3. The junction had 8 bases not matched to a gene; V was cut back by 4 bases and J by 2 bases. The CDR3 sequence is CASSVRGLIGNQPQHF. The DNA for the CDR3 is TGTGCCAGCAGTGTTAGGGGGCTGATAGGCAATCAGCCCCAGCATTTT.

CDR3 bases: TGTGCCAGCAGCTTGGTTCCTTATCCACTAGCGGGAGACTCCTACGAGCAGTACTTC. This gives the protein CASSLVPYPLAGDSYEQYF. The gene calls are TRBV5-4 and TRBJ2-7; 11 nucleotides line up with TRBD2. CDR1 SGHNT and CDR2 YYREEE come from the germline V gene (reference sequence). V lost 0 bases to trimming and J lost 0 bases; unmatched junction nucleotides: 11. The CDR3 is 19 amino acids. The whole variable domain, remainder taken from reference TRBV5-4 and TRBJ2-7, is ETGVTQSPTHLIKTRGQQVTLRCSSQSGHNTVSWYQQALGQGPQFIFQYYREEENGRGNFPPRFSGLQFPNYSSELNVNALELDDSALYLCASSLVPYPLAGDSYEQYFGPGTRLTVT.